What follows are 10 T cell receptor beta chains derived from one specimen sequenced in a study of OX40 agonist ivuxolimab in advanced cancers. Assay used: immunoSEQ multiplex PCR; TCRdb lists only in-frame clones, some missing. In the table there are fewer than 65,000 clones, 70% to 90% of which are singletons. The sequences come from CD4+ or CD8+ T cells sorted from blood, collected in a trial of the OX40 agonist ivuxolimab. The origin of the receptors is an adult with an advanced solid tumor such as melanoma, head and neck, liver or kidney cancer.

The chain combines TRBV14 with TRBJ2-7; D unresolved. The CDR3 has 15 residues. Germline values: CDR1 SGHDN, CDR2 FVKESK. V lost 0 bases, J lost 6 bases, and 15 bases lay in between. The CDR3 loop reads CASSQETYLHAEQYF. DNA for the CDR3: TGTGCCAGCAGCCAAGAGACCTACCTACATGCCGAGCAGTACTTC.

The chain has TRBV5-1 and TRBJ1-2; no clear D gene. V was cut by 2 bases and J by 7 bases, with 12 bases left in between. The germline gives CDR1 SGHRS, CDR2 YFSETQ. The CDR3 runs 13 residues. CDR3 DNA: TGCGCCAGCAGCTTCGAAGACGGCGGTGGCTACACCTTC. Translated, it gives CASSFEDGGGYTF.

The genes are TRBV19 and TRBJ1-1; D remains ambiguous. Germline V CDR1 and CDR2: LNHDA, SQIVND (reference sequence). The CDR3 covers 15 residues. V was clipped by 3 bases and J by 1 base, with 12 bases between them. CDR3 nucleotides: TGTGCCAGTAGTATGTGGACGGGAGGGAACACTGAAGCTTTCTTT. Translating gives CASSMWTGGNTEAFF.

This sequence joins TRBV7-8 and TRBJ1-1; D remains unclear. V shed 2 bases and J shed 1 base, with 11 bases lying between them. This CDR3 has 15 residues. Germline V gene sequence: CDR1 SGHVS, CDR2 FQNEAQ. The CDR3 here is CASSLFTEGNTEAFF. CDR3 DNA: TGTGCCAGCAGCTTATTTACAGAAGGGAACACTGAAGCTTTCTTT.

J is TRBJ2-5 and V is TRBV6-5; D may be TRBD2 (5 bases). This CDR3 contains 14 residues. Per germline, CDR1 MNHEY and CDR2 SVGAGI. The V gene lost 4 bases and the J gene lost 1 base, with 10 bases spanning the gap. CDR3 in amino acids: CASSSTSPQETQYF. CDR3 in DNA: TGTGCCAGCAGTTCAACTAGTCCCCAAGAGACCCAGTACTTC.

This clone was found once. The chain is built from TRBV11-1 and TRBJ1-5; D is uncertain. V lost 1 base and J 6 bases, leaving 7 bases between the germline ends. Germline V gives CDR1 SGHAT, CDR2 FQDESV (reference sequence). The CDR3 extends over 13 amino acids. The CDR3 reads CASSLGSGQPQHF. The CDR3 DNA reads TGTGCCAGCAGCTTAGGGTCGGGTCAGCCCCAGCATTTT. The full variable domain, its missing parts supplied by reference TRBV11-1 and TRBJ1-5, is EAEVAQSPRYKITEKSQAVAFWCDPISGHATLYWYRQILGQGPELLVQFQDESVVDDSQLPKDRFSAERLKGVDSTLKIQPAELGDSAMYLCASSLGSGQPQHFGDGTRLSIL.

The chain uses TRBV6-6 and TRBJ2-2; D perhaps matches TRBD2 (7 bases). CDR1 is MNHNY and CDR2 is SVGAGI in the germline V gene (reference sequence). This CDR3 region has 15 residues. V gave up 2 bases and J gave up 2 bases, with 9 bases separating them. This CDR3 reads CASSYRGGNTGELFF. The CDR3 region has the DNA TGTGCCAGCAGTTACCGCGGGGGCAACACCGGGGAGCTGTTTTTT.

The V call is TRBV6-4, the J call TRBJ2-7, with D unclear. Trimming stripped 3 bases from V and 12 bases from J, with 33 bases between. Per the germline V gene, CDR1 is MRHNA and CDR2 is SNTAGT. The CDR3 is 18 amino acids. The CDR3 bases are TGTGCCAGCAGTGATGGGTACAGCGCGTTTACCCGCGACTCTTCTTGGTACTTC. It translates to CASSDGYSAFTRDSSWYF.

The CDR3 DNA is TGTGCCAGCAGCTTAGGTGCGGGGGTTCACAATGAGCAGTTCTTC. It encodes CASSLGAGVHNEQFF. The rearrangement links TRBV7-9 to TRBJ2-1, with TRBD2 identical over 7 bases. Germline CDR1 and CDR2: SEHNR and FQNEAQ (reference sequence). The V segment lost 1 base and the J segment 5 bases; nucleotides outside the gene matches: 5. CDR3 length: 15 amino acids.

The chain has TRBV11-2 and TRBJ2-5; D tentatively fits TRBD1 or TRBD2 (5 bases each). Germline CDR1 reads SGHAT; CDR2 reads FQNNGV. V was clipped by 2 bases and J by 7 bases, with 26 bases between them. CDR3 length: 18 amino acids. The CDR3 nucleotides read TGTGCCAGCAGCTTAAGGAGTGATTTCTGGACCGGGGCAGGGACCCAGTACTTC. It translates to CASSLRSDFWTGAGTQYF. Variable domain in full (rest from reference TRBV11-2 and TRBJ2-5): EAGVAQSPRYKIIEKRQSVAFWCNPISGHATLYWYQQILGQGPKLLIQFQNNGVVDDSQLPKDRFSAERLKGVDSTLKIQPAKLEDSAVYLCASSLRSDFWTGAGTQYFGPGTRLLVL.